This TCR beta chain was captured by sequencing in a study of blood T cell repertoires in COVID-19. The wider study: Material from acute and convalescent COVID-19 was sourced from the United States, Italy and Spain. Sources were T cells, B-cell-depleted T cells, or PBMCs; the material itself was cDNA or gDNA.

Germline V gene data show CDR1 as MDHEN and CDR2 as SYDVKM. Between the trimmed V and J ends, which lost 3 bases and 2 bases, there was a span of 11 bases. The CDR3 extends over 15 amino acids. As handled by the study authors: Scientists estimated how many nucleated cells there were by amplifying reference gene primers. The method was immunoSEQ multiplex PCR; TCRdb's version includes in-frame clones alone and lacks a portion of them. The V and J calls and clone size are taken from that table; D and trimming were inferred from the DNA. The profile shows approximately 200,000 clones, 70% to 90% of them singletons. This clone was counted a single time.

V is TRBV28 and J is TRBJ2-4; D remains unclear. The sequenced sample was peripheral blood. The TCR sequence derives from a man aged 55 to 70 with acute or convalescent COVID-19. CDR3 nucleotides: TGTGCCAGCAGTTTCGGCGGTTTAACCAAAAACATTCAGTACTTC. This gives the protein CASSFGGLTKNIQYF.